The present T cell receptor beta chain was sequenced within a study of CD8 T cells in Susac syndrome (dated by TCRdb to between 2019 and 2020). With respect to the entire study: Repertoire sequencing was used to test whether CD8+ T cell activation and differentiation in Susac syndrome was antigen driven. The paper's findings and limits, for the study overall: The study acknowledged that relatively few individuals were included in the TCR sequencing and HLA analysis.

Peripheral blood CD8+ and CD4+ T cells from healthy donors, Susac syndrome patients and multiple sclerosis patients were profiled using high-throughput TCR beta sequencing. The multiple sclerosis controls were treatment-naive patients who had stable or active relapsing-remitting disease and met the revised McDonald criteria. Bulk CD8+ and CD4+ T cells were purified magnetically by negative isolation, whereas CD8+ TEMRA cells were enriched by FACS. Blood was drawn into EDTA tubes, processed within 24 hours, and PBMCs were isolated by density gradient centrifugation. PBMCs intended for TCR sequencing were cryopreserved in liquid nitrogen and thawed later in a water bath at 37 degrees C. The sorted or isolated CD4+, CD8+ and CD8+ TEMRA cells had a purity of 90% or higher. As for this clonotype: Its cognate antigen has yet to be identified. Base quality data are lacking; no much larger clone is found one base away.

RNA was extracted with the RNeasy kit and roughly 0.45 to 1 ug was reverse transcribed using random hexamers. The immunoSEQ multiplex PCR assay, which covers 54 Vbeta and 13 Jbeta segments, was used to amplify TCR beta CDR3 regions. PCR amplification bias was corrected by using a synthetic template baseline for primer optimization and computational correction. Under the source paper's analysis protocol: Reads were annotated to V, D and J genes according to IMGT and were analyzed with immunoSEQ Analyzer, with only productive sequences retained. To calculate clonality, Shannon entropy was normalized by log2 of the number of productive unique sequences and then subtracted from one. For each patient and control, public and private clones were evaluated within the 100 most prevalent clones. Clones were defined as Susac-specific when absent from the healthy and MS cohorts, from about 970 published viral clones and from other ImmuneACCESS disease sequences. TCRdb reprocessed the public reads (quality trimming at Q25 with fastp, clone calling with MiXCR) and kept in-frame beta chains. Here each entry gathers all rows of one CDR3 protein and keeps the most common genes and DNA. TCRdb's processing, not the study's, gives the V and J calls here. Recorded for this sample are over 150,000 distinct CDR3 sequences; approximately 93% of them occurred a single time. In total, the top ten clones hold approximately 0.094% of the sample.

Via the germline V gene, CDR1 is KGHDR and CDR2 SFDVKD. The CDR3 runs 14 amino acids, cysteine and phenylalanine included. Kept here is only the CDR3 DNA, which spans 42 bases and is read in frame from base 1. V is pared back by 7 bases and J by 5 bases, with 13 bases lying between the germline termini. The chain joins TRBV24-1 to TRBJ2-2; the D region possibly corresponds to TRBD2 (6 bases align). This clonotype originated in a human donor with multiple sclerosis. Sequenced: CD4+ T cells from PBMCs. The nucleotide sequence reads TGTGCCACCAGACCAACCGGGACTACCGGGGAGCTGTTTTTT. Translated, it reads CATRPTGTTGELFF.